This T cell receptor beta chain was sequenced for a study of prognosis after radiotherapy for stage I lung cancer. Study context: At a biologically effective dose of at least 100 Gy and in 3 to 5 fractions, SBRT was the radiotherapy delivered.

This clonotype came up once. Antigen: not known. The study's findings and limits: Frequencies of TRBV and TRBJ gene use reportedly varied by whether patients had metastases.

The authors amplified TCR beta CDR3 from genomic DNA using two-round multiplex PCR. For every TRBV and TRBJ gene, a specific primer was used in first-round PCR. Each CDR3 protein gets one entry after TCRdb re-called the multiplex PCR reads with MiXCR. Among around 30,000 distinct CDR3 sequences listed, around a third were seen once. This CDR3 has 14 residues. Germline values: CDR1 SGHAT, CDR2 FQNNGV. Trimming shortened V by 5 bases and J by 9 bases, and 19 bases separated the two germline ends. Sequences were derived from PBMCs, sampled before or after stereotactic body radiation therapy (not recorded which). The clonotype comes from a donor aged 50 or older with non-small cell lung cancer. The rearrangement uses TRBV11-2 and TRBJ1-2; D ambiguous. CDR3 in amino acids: CASSPDLPRSCYTF. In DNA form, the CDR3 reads TGTGCCAGCAGCCCTGACCTCCCCCGGAGTTGCTACACCTTC.